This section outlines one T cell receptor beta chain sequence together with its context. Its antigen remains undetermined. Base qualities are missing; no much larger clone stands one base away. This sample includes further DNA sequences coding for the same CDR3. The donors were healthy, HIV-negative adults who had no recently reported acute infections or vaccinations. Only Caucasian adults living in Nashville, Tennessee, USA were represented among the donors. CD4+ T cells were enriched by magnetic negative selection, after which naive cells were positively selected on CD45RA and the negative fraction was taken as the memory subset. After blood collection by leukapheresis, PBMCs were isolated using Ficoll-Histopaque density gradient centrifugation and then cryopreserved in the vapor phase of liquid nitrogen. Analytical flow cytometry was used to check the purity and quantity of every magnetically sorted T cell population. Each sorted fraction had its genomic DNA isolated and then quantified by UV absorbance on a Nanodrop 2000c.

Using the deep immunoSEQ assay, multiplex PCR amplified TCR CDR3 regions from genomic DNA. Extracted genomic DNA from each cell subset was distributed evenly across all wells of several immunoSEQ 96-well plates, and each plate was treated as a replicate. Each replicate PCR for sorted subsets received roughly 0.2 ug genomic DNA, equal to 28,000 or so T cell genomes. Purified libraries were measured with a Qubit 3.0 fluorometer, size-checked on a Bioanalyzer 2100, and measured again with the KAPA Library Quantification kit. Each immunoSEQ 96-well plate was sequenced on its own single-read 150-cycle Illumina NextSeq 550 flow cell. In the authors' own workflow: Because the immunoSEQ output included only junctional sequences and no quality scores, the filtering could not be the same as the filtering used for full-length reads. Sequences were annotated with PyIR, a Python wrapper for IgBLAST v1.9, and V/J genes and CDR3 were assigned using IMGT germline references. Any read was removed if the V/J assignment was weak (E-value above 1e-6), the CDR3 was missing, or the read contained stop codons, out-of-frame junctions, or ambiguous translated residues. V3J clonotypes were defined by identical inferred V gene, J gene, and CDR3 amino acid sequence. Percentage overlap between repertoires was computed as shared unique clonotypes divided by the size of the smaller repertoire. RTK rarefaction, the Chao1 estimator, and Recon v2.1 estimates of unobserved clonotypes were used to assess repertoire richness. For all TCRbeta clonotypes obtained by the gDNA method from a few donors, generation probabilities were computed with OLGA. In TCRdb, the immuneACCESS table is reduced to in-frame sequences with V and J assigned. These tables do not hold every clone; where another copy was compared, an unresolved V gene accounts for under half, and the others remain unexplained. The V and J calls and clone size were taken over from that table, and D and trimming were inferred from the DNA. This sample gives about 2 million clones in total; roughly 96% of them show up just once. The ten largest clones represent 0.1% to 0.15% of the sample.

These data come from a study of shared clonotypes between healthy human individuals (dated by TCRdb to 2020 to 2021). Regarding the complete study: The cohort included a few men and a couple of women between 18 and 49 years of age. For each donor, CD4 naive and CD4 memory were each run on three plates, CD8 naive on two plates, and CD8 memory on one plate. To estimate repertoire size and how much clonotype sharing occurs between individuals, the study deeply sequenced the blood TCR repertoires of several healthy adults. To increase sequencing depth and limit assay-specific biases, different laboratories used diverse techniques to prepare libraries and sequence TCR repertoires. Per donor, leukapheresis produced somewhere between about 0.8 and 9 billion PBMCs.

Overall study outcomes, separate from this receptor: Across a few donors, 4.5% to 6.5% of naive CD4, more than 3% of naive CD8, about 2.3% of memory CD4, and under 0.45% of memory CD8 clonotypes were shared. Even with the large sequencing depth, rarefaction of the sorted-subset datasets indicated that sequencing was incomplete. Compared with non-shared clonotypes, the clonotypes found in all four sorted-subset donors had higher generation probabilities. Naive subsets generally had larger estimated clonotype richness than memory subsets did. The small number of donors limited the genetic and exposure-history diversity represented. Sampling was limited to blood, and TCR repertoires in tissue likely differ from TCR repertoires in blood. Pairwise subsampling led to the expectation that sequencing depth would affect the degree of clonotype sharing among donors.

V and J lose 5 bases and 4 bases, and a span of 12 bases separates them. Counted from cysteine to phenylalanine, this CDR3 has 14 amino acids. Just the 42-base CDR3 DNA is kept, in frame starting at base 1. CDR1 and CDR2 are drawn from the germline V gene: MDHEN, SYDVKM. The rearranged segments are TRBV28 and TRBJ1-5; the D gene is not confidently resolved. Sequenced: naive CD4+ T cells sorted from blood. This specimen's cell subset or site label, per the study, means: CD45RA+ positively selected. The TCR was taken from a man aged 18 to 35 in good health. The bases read TGTGCCAGCAGTCCTAGCGGAGGGAATCAGCCCCAGCATTTT. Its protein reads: CASSPSGGNQPQHF.